This is a list of T cell receptor beta chains from one sample in a study of human T cells and chemical hapten exposure. TCRdb re-derived calls from the RACE reads in MiXCR, one entry per CDR3 protein. The table has some 89,000 distinct CDR3 sequences, 27% seen once. The sample in question was whole blood, obtained in connection with sensitization to the hapten diphenylcyclopropenone (DPC). The source of these receptors is a man aged 40-55 years with alopecia areata. Some clones in this sample may be carry-over from other donors' samples. Both conserved end residues are part of each CDR3. A D gene is named only where the DNA matches it firmly. A clone size is listed for some rows: how often the clone was seen (once, few, many), or a class if it is expanded.

V gene: TRBV7-9
D gene: TRBD1
clone size: few
J gene: TRBJ2-7
CDR3 DNA: TGTGCCAGCAGTAAATACAGGGGCTCCTACGAGCAGTACTTC
CDR3 protein: CASSKYRGSYEQYF

V gene: TRBV21-1
D gene: NA
clone size: NA
J gene: TRBJ2-3
CDR3 DNA: TGTGCCAGCAGCATTCATAATTTAGCGGGAGGGCCACCAGATACGCAGTATTTT
CDR3 protein: CASSIHNLAGGPPDTQYF

V gene: TRBV29-1
D gene: NA
clone size: few
J gene: TRBJ2-2
CDR3 DNA: TGCAGCGTTGAAGATCATCAGGGATCCGGGGAGCTGTTTTTT
CDR3 protein: CSVEDHQGSGELFF

V gene: TRBV5-1
D gene: TRBD2
clone size: NA
J gene: TRBJ2-4
CDR3 DNA: TGCGCCAGCAGCTTCTATAGCGGGAAAAACATTCAGTACTTC
CDR3 protein: CASSFYSGKNIQYF

V gene: TRBV6-1
D gene: TRBD2
clone size: NA
J gene: TRBJ2-7
CDR3 DNA: TGTGCCAGCAGTTCCTCCCGACTAGCGGGAGGCGAGCAGTACTTC
CDR3 protein: CASSSSRLAGGEQYF

V gene: TRBV29-1
D gene: NA
clone size: NA
J gene: TRBJ2-3
CDR3 DNA: TGCAGCGTTGATCTAGCCCGAGGGATTGTCCCAGATACGCAGTATTTT
CDR3 protein: CSVDLARGIVPDTQYF

V gene: TRBV2
D gene: NA
clone size: NA
J gene: TRBJ2-2
CDR3 DNA: TGTGCCAGCAGTCAGGGGACTCACACCGGGGAGCTGTTTTTT
CDR3 protein: CASSQGTHTGELFF

V gene: TRBV28
D gene: NA
clone size: NA
J gene: TRBJ2-7
CDR3 DNA: TGTGCCAGCAGGCCTGACGGCAGTTCGGTCCAGCAGTACTTC
CDR3 protein: CASRPDGSSVQQYF

V gene: TRBV12-3/TRBV12-4
D gene: NA
clone size: once
J gene: TRBJ1-3
CDR3 DNA: TGTGCCAGCAGTCAGGGTATCTCTGGAAACACCATATATTTT
CDR3 protein: CASSQGISGNTIYF

V gene: TRBV20-1
D gene: NA
clone size: once
J gene: TRBJ1-1
CDR3 DNA: TGCAGTGCCGGTGCGGGGCACATGAACACTGAAGCTTTCTTT
CDR3 protein: CSAGAGHMNTEAFF

V gene: TRBV7-8
D gene: TRBD2
clone size: few
J gene: TRBJ2-3
CDR3 DNA: TGTGCCAGCAGCATTGGACTAGTCGGTGGCACAGATACGCAGTATTTT
CDR3 protein: CASSIGLVGGTDTQYF

V gene: TRBV20-1
D gene: NA
clone size: few
J gene: TRBJ2-5
CDR3 DNA: TGCAGTGCCCAGGGTTCGGTAGAGACCCAGTACTTC
CDR3 protein: CSAQGSVETQYF

V gene: TRBV9
D gene: NA
clone size: NA
J gene: TRBJ1-1
CDR3 DNA: TGTGCCAGCAGCGTAGGAGTTGCCGGGGGCACTGAAGCTTTCTTT
CDR3 protein: CASSVGVAGGTEAFF

V gene: TRBV3-1
D gene: NA
clone size: few
J gene: TRBJ2-7
CDR3 DNA: TGTGCCAGCAGCCAACAGGCCGAGCAGTACTTC
CDR3 protein: CASSQQAEQYF

V gene: TRBV24-1
D gene: TRBD1
clone size: NA
J gene: TRBJ2-2
CDR3 DNA: TGTGCCACCAGTGATCCCGGACAGGGGGCATACACCGGGGAGCTGTTTTTT
CDR3 protein: CATSDPGQGAYTGELFF

V gene: TRBV5-1
D gene: TRBD2
clone size: few
J gene: TRBJ2-3
CDR3 DNA: TGCGCCAGCGGGGGGACTAGCGGAAATACGCAGTATTTT
CDR3 protein: CASGGTSGNTQYF